These 24 T cell receptor beta chains share one sample of origin, sequenced in a study of T cells after posttransplantation cyclophosphamide. Some clones are missing from TCRdb's copy, which holds only in-frame ones; the method was immunoSEQ multiplex PCR. This sample comprises tens of thousands of clones, none seen once only. Sequencing was done on a sample of PBMCs. Source of these receptors: a woman aged 60-75 years in good health, CMV-negative, and a related stem cell transplant donor.

The V and J genes are TRBV4-2 and TRBJ2-3; possibly TRBD2 for D (6 bases). V was trimmed by 1 base and J by 0 bases, leaving 11 bases between them. Germline V lookup: CDR1 LGHNA, CDR2 YNFKEQ. There are 16 residues in the CDR3. This CDR3 reads CASSQVAGTSTDTQYF. DNA of the CDR3: TGTGCCAGCAGCCAAGTTGCAGGGACTAGCACAGATACGCAGTATTTT.

This clone occurred many times. This chain uses TRBV28 with TRBJ2-7; D possibly corresponds to TRBD2 (6 bases). The CDR3 consists of 11 residues. Trimming cost V 4 bases and J 9 bases, with 10 bases left between them. Germline CDR1 and CDR2: MDHEN and SYDVKM. The CDR3 nucleotides read TGTGCCAGCAGTTCGCAGGGAGGGCAGTACTTC. Translated, it gives CASSSQGGQYF.

By share, this clone counts as medium-sized (0.01 to 0.1%). V is TRBV19 and J is TRBJ1-1; D remains ambiguous. The V gene lost 5 bases and the J gene lost 0 bases, with 10 bases spanning the gap. Germline V gene lookup returns CDR1 LNHDA and CDR2 SQIVND (reference sequence). This CDR3 is built from 14 residues. The CDR3 sequence: CASSRRALNTEAFF. In DNA, the CDR3 is TGTGCCAGTAGTCGGCGGGCCCTGAACACTGAAGCTTTCTTT.

This clone has at least ten counts. The chain couples TRBV6-2 or TRBV6-3 to TRBJ1-1; 7 nucleotides line up with TRBD1. This CDR3 is built from 13 residues. Germline V gives CDR1 MNHEY, CDR2 SVGEGT. Losses at the gene ends were 6 bases for V and 5 bases for J; bases not matched to a gene: 6. The CDR3 DNA follows: TGTGCCAGCAGGGGTACCAGGGGGACTGAAGCTTTCTTT. It specifies CASRGTRGTEAFF.

This clone was counted at least ten times. The chain carries TRBV28 and TRBJ1-2; TRBD1 agrees at 9 bases. Germline loops: CDR1 MDHEN, CDR2 SYDVKM. The CDR3 has 15 amino acids. Losses at the gene ends were 6 bases for V and 7 bases for J; bases not matched to a gene: 12. The CDR3 spells CASRTSGTGRGGYTF. The CDR3 coding sequence is TGTGCCAGCAGAACTTCCGGGACAGGGCGGGGTGGCTACACCTTC.

The chain combines TRBV4-2 with TRBJ2-3, with a possible D match to TRBD2 (5 bases). V lost 1 base and J lost 5, with 16 bases in between. This CDR3 comprises 16 residues. Germline CDR1 is LGHNA and CDR2 is YNFKEQ. CDR3 amino acids: CASSQGLQTIIDTQYF. CDR3 coding DNA: TGTGCCAGCAGCCAAGGACTACAAACCATCATAGATACGCAGTATTTT.

This sequence joins TRBV29-1 and TRBJ2-7; 8 bases agree with TRBD2. Germline V gene lookup returns CDR1 SQVTM and CDR2 ANQGSEA. J was trimmed by 2 bases and V by 0 bases; bases with no gene match: 6. CDR3 size: 15 residues. In DNA, the CDR3 is TGCAGCGTTGAAGATAGTGCGGGAGGCGCCTACGAGCAGTACTTC. It encodes CSVEDSAGGAYEQYF.

This clone appeared many times. The chain combines TRBV5-4 with TRBJ2-7; 7 bases are shared with TRBD1. With V trimmed by 1 base and J by 4 bases, 5 bases remained unmatched. Looked up from germline, CDR1 is SGHNT and CDR2 is YYREEE (reference sequence). The length of the CDR3 is 14 residues. This chain's CDR3 is CASSLKTGKYEQYF. CDR3 nucleotides: TGTGCCAGCAGCTTGAAGACAGGGAAATACGAGCAGTACTTC. The full variable domain, rest sourced from reference TRBV5-4 and TRBJ2-7, is ETGVTQSPTHLIKTRGQQVTLRCSSQSGHNTVSWYQQALGQGPQFIFQYYREEENGRGNFPPRFSGLQFPNYSSELNVNALELDDSALYLCASSLKTGKYEQYFGPGTRLTVT.

At least ten counts were recorded for this clone. V gene TRBV5-1 combines with J gene TRBJ2-7, with 10 bases matching TRBD2. The CDR3 is 15 residues long. From germline, CDR1 is SGHRS and CDR2 YFSETQ. V gave up 4 bases and J gave up 4 bases; unmatched junction bases: 8. The DNA for the CDR3 is TGCGCCAGCAGCCTCCACGGGACTAGCGAGTACGAGCAGTACTTC. This sequence encodes CASSLHGTSEYEQYF.

This clone was picked up many times. This chain connects TRBV11-2 to TRBJ2-1, with 7 bases aligning to TRBD1. The V segment lost 5 bases and the J segment 1 base; nucleotides outside the gene matches: 8. CDR1 and CDR2 (germline): SGHAT, FQNNGV. The CDR3 sequence is 16 residues long. The CDR3 DNA reads as TGTGCCAGCAGCGCACAGGGGTCCCCTTCCTACAATGAGCAGTTCTTC. Amino acid sequence: CASSAQGSPSYNEQFF.

This clone was seen ten or more times. This chain joins TRBV19 and TRBJ1-5, with D unresolved. The V end was cut by 6 bases, the J end by 4 bases, with 7 bases between. The CDR3 is made up of 12 amino acids. Germline V CDR1 and CDR2: LNHDA, SQIVND (reference sequence). The CDR3 is CASRDLNQPQHF. The CDR3 nucleotides are TGTGCCAGTAGGGACTTAAATCAGCCCCAGCATTTT.

This chain links TRBV30 with TRBJ1-5, with 7 nucleotides matching TRBD1. The CDR3 covers 16 residues. V was clipped by 3 bases and J by 0 bases; unmatched bases: 8. Germline V gives CDR1 GTSNPN, CDR2 SVGIG (reference sequence). CDR3 region: CAWSAGTVYSNQPQHF. Written as DNA, the CDR3 is TGTGCCTGGAGCGCCGGGACAGTATATAGCAATCAGCCCCAGCATTTT.

With regard to this clone: The junction departs from the called germline gene at one end, perhaps through a read error. At the DNA level, this CDR3 is encoded by other sequences in the same sample as well. The genes are TRBV28 and TRBJ1-1; possibly TRBD1 for D (6 bases). The CDR3 spans 14 residues. Germline V gene lookup returns CDR1 MDHEN and CDR2 SYDVKM. The CDR3 DNA follows: TGCGCCAGCAGTGGGTTGCGGGGGCACACTGAAGCTTTCTTT. Its translation is CASSGLRGHTEAFF. The variable domain in full, completed from reference TRBV28 and TRBJ1-1, reads DVKVTQSSRYLVKRTGEKVFLECVQDMDHENMFWYRQDPGLGLRLIYFSYDVKMKEKGDIPEGYSVSREKKERFSLILESASTNQTSMYLCASSGLRGHTEAFFGQGTRLTVV.

This clone was counted many times. This chain uses TRBV5-1 with TRBJ1-1; TRBD1 matches 12 bases. There are 14 residues in the CDR3. In germline, CDR1 is SGHRS, CDR2 YFSETQ. V was clipped by 3 bases and J by 5 bases; unmatched bases: 2. The CDR3 is CASSSGQGATEAFF. CDR3 sequence (DNA): TGCGCCAGCAGCTCGGGACAGGGGGCGACTGAAGCTTTCTTT.

This clone has ten or more counts. The rearrangement joins TRBV6-1 to TRBJ1-2; 11 bases map to TRBD1. Germline V lookup: CDR1 MNHNS, CDR2 SASEGT. This CDR3 region has 13 residues. V lost 10 bases, J lost 4 bases, and 5 bases stayed unmatched. The CDR3 sequence is CAIGQGATYGYTF. The DNA of the CDR3 is TGTGCCATAGGACAGGGGGCGACCTATGGCTACACCTTC.

This clone was observed a few times. This chain joins TRBV12-3 or TRBV12-4 and TRBJ1-1; no clear D. The length of the CDR3 is 14 residues. Deletions cut 4 bases from V and 1 base from J, with 10 bases between. CDR3: CASSYRLRNTEAFF. The CDR3, as DNA: TGTGCCAGCAGTTACAGACTACGGAACACTGAAGCTTTCTTT.

The sample holds many counts of this clone. The rearrangement joins TRBV7-8 to TRBJ2-3; D gene unclear. The CDR3 contains 13 residues. Germline values: CDR1 SGHVS, CDR2 FQNEAQ. Trimming left V 1 base short and J 5 bases short, with 7 bases between. The CDR3 DNA reads TGTGCCAGCAGCTTAGGCTTAGTAGATACGCAGTATTTT. As protein: CASSLGLVDTQYF.

The table lists this clone with a few counts. This chain links TRBV5-4 with TRBJ2-5, with 13 positions matching TRBD2. With 3 bases clipped from V and 5 bases from J, the junction kept 4 bases outside the gene matches. Germline V gives CDR1 SGHNT, CDR2 YYREEE (reference sequence). This CDR3 is 15 amino acids long. The CDR3 DNA reads as TGTGCCAGCAGCTCTCCGGGACTAGCGGGGGAGACCCAGTACTTC. This sequence encodes CASSSPGLAGETQYF.

This clone appeared many times. J is TRBJ2-1 and V is TRBV19, with TRBD1 matching 7 bases. The CDR3 length is 18 residues. Germline loops: CDR1 LNHDA, CDR2 SQIVND (reference sequence). J lost 2 bases, V lost 3 bases, and 13 bases had no gene match. CDR3 in amino acids: CASSISGTGASTYNEQFF. The CDR3 DNA reads TGTGCCAGTAGTATTTCTGGAACAGGGGCCTCCACCTACAATGAGCAGTTCTTC.

This clone was counted a few times. V gene TRBV12-3 or TRBV12-4 combines with J gene TRBJ2-7; TRBD2 aligns across 11 bases. Trimming removed 3 bases from V and 6 bases from J; junction bases left unmatched: 7. The CDR3 length is 15 residues. CDR3: CASSFRETSGIEQYF. CDR3 nucleotides: TGTGCCAGCAGTTTCAGGGAGACTAGCGGGATCGAGCAGTACTTC.

This clone was found many times. The CDR3 spells CASSPQFRGGYGYTF. CDR3 coding DNA: TGTGCCAGCAGCCCACAATTCAGAGGGGGCTATGGCTACACCTTC. V is TRBV9 and J is TRBJ1-2, with a possible D match to TRBD1 (6 bases). Germline values: CDR1 SGDLS, CDR2 YYNGEE. The V gene lost 4 bases and the J gene lost 4 bases, with 17 bases spanning the gap. The CDR3 has 15 residues.

This clone was found many times. The chain recombines TRBV19 with TRBJ2-2; TRBD1 agrees at 9 bases. Germline V gene lookup returns CDR1 LNHDA and CDR2 SQIVND (reference sequence). Trimming took 2 bases from V and 0 from J; bases not matched to a gene: 13. CDR3 length: 20 amino acids. CDR3: CASSIRGSEQGASNTGELFF. Here the CDR3 DNA reads TGTGCCAGTAGTATACGGGGGAGCGAACAGGGGGCGTCGAACACCGGGGAGCTGTTTTTT.

This clone showed up many times. The chain joins TRBV19 to TRBJ1-2, with TRBD1 as a possible D gene (5 bases). Germline V gene lookup returns CDR1 LNHDA and CDR2 SQIVND (reference sequence). CDR3 length: 13 amino acids. V shed 6 bases and J shed 8 bases, with 16 bases lying between them. CDR3 sequence: CASRDTSHVGYTF. The CDR3 nucleotides read TGTGCCAGTAGGGACACCTCGCATGTAGGCTACACCTTC.

This clone was counted ten times or more. The gene calls are TRBV7-9 and TRBJ1-5, with no clear D. Germline loops: CDR1 SEHNR, CDR2 FQNEAQ (reference sequence). This CDR3 contains 13 residues. Trimming left V 5 bases short and J 1 base short, with 6 bases between. The CDR3 coding sequence is TGTGCCAGCAGCGCAGTCAGCAATCAGCCCCAGCATTTT. Residues: CASSAVSNQPQHF.